This T cell receptor beta chain was profiled in a study of neoadjuvant anti-PD-1 for oral cavity cancer. The time point: after neoadjuvant nivolumab, at surgical resection. Turning to this clone: Antigen specificity is unknown.

Germline CDR1 is MNHNS and CDR2 is SASEGT. The CDR3 contains 16 residues. The ends lost 2 bases at V and 3 bases at J; junction bases unmatched: 8. Clones were read by immunoSEQ multiplex PCR, and TCRdb kept only the in-frame ones, dropping some. The sample yields fewer than 10,000 clones, around 68% seen once. Study-level results: With three patients per group, TCR findings need larger cohorts.

V and J are TRBV6-1 and TRBJ2-3; 7 nucleotides agree with TRBD2. The starting material was PBMCs, obtained after nivolumab (anti-PD-1) treatment. This receptor was identified in a person aged 35 to 85 with oral cavity squamous cell carcinoma. The CDR3 reads CASSEFPGGGTDTQYF. Here the CDR3 DNA reads TGTGCCAGCAGTGAATTCCCGGGCGGGGGAACAGATACGCAGTATTTT.